This T cell receptor beta chain derives from a study of cytomegalovirus exposure and HLA in healthy donors. The germline CDR1 and CDR2 sequences are SGHRS and YFSETQ. The V end was cut by 3 bases, the J end by 4 bases, with 14 bases between. CDR3 length: 15 amino acids. The PCR used 60 Vbeta and 13 Jbeta primers. TCRdb's table, derived via immunoSEQ multiplex PCR, lists solely in-frame clones and lacks some. Found here are some 130,000 clones, about four fifths of them singletons; the top ten hold over 3%. This sequence was found in a woman in her thirties or forties in good health and CMV-seronegative. This chain uses TRBV5-1 with TRBJ1-3; perhaps TRBD1 as D (6 bases). The sample taken for sequencing was PBMCs. The CDR3 reads CASSYTGTYGNTIYF. The CDR3, as DNA: TGCGCCAGCAGCTATACCGGGACATACGGAAACACCATATATTTT.